This T cell receptor beta chain originates from a study of blood T cell repertoires in COVID-19. The overall study: Samples taken during acute and convalescent COVID-19 were collected in the United States, Italy and Spain. PBMCs, B-cell-depleted T cells, or T cells were the source of the cDNA or gDNA that made up the material.

Original data processing: Cell counts per sample came from amplifying reference gene primers. Assay used: immunoSEQ multiplex PCR; TCRdb lists only in-frame clones, some missing. That table furnishes V, J and clone size, whereas the DNA furnished D and trimming. The sample shows more than 45,000 clones, roughly 90% of them seen only once. The CDR3 runs to 16 residues. The V gene's germline CDR1 is SGHAT and CDR2 FQNNGV. Trimming took 1 base from V and 2 from J, leaving 13 bases between them. This clone was counted once. Sequencing was carried out using peripheral blood. This TCR came from an older man with acute or convalescent COVID-19. The gene calls are TRBV11-2 and TRBJ2-3, with D possibly matching TRBD2 (7 bases). The CDR3 DNA is TGTGCCAGCAGCTTAGGCGGGGGCCCGAACACAGATACGCAGTATTTT. As protein: CASSLGGGPNTDTQYF.